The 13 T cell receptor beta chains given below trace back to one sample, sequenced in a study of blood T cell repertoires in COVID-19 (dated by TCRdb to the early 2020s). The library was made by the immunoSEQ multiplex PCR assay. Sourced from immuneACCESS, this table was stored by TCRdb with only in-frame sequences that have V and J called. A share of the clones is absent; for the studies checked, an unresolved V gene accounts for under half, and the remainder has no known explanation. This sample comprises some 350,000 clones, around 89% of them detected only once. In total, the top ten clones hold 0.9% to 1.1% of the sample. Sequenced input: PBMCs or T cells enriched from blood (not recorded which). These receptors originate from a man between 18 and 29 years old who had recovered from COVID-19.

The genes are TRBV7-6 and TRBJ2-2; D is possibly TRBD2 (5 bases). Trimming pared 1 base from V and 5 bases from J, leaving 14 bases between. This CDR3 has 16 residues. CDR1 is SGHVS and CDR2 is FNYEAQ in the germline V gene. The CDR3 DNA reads TGTGCCAGCAGCTTAGGGACGGAGGCCTGGACCGGGGAGCTGTTTTTT. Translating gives CASSLGTEAWTGELFF.

DNA of the CDR3: TGTGCCAGCAGCCGGGGGCGGGTTACCTACAATGAGCAGTTCTTC. Amino acid sequence: CASSRGRVTYNEQFF. The chain carries TRBV3-1 (or the pseudogene TRBV3-2) and TRBJ2-1, with D perhaps TRBD1 (6 bases). Germline loops: CDR1 LGHDT, CDR2 YNNKEL (reference sequence). This CDR3 has 15 amino acids. The germline V and J ends were trimmed by 4 bases and 2 bases, with 12 bases remaining between them.

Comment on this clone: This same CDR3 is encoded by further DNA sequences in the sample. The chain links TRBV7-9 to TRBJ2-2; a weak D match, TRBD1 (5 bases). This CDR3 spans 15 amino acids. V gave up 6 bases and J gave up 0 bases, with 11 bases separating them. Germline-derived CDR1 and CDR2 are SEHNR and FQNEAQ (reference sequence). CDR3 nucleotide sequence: TGTGCCAGCAGTTCCACAGGTCCGAACACCGGGGAGCTGTTTTTT. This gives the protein CASSSTGPNTGELFF.

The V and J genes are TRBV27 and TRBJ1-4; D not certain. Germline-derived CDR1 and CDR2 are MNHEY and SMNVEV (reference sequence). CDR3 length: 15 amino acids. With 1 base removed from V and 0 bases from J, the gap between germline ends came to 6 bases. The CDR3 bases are TGTGCCAGCAGTTTATTGGGCGCAACTAATGAAAAACTGTTTTTT. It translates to CASSLLGATNEKLFF.

Here the CDR3 reads CASSPGREKLFF. The CDR3 coding sequence is TGTGCCAGCTCACCGGGGAGAGAAAAACTGTTTTTT. The rearrangement joins TRBV27 to TRBJ1-4; the D is unclear. The CDR3 is 12 residues long. V shed 8 bases and J shed 8 bases, with 12 bases lying between them. Germline V lookup: CDR1 MNHEY, CDR2 SMNVEV (reference sequence).

CDR3 residues: CASSLRVNTEAFF. The CDR3 DNA reads TGTGCCAGCAGCTTACGGGTGAACACTGAAGCTTTCTTT. V gene TRBV11-3 combines with J gene TRBJ1-1; D unclear. This CDR3 contains 13 residues. Germline V gene lookup returns CDR1 SGHNT and CDR2 YENEEA. V dropped 2 bases and J dropped 0 bases, with 4 bases sitting between them.

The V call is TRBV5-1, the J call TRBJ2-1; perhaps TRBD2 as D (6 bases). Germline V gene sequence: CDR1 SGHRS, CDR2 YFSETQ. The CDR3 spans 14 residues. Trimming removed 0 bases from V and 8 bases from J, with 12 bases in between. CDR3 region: CASSLAGGYHEQFF. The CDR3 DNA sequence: TGCGCCAGCAGCTTGGCCGGGGGTTATCATGAGCAGTTCTTC.

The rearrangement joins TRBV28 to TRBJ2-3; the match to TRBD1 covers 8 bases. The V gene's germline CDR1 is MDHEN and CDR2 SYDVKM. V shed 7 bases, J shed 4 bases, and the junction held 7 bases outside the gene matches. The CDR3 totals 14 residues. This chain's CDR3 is CASITGGNSDTQYF. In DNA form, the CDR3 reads TGTGCCAGCATAACAGGGGGTAACTCAGATACGCAGTATTTT.

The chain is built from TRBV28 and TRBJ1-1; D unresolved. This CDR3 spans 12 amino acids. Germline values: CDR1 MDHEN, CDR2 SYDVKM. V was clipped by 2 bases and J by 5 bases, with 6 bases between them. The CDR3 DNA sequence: TGTGCCAGCAGTTTAGCTGAGACTGAAGCTTTCTTT. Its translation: CASSLAETEAFF.

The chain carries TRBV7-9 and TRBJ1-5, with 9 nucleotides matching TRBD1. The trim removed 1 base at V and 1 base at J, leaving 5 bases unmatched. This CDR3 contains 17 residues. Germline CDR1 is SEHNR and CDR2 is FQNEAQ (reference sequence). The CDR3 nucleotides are TGTGCCAGCAGCTTAGTACAGGGGGCCGAGAGCAATCAGCCCCAGCATTTT. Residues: CASSLVQGAESNQPQHF.

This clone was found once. The CDR3 loop is CATSRGQVNTEAFF. DNA for the CDR3: TGTGCCACCAGCAGAGGACAGGTGAACACTGAAGCTTTCTTT. The genes are TRBV15 and TRBJ1-1, with a possible D match to TRBD1 (6 bases). V dropped 1 base and J dropped 0 bases, with 6 bases sitting between them. The CDR3 is 14 amino acids. Germline assignment: CDR1 LNHNV and CDR2 YYDKDF (reference sequence).

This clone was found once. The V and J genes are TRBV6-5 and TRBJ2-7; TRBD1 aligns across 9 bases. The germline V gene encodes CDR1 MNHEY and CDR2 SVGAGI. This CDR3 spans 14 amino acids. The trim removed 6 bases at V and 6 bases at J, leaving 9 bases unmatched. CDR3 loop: CASRNRDRDGEQYF. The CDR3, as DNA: TGTGCCAGCAGAAACCGGGACAGGGACGGCGAGCAGTACTTC.

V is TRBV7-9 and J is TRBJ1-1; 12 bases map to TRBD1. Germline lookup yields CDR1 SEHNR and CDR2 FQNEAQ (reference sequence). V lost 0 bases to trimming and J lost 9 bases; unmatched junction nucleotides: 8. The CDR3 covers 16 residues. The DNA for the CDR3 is TGTGCCAGCAGCTTAGCGTACGGGACAGGGGGCTTAAAAGCTTTCTTT. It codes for CASSLAYGTGGLKAFF.